These 19 T cell receptor beta chains came from one sample sequenced in a study of blood T cell repertoires in COVID-19. This table comes from immunoSEQ multiplex PCR, and its TCRdb copy is limited to in-frame clones, with some not included. In the table there are a few hundred thousand clones, about 91% of which are singletons. Sequencing was done on a sample of PBMCs or T cells enriched from blood (not recorded which). These receptors were obtained from a woman aged 40 to 50 with acute COVID-19.

The chain carries TRBV3-1 (or the pseudogene TRBV3-2) and TRBJ2-7; 10 nucleotides match TRBD2. The junction had 8 bases not matched to a gene; V was cut back by 5 bases and J by 7 bases. The CDR3 contains 14 residues. Germline CDR1 LGHDT, CDR2 YNNKEL (reference sequence). The CDR3 reads CASSDGTSAAEQYV. CDR3 bases: TGTGCCAGCAGCGACGGGACTAGCGCGGCAGAGCAGTACGTC.

The rearrangement uses TRBV29-1 and TRBJ1-2; D unclear. V was cut by 5 bases and J by 9 bases, with 16 bases left in between. This CDR3 comprises 12 residues. Germline values: CDR1 SQVTM, CDR2 ANQGSEA. CDR3 protein: CSVNIGEGRYTF. CDR3 nucleotide sequence: TGCAGCGTTAATATCGGGGAGGGTCGCTACACCTTC. The full variable domain, completed using reference TRBV29-1 and TRBJ1-2, is SAVISQKPSRDICQRGTSLTIQCQVDSQVTMMFWYRQQPGQSLTLIATANQGSEATYESGFVIDKFPISRPNLTFSTLTVSNMSPEDSSIYLCSVNIGEGRYTFGSGTRLTVV.

The rearrangement uses TRBV4-2 and TRBJ1-1; D not resolved. This CDR3 comprises 13 residues. The germline CDR1 and CDR2 sequences are LGHNA and YNFKEQ. V was cut by 3 bases and J by 3 bases, with 8 bases left in between. The CDR3: CASSQEVDTEAFF. CDR3 DNA: TGTGCCAGCAGCCAGGAGGTAGACACTGAAGCTTTCTTT.

The genes are TRBV5-1 and TRBJ2-3; a weak D match, TRBD2 (6 bases). Germline CDR1 and CDR2: SGHRS and YFSETQ. The CDR3 is made up of 15 amino acids. The V end was cut by 2 bases, the J end by 9 bases, with 19 bases between. CDR3 coding DNA: TGCGCCAGCAGCTTCGTAGCGGTCCCCGAGAGGACGCAGTATTTT. Amino acids: CASSFVAVPERTQYF.

The rearrangement joins TRBV7-2 to TRBJ1-4, with D hard to call. Germline CDR1 reads SGHTA; CDR2 reads FQGNSA. V was trimmed by 1 base and J by 6 bases, leaving 9 bases between them. CDR3 size: 14 residues. The CDR3 DNA reads as TGTGCCAGCAGCTTAGAACGCAGTGATGAAAAACTGTTTTTT. The encoded protein is CASSLERSDEKLFF.

This clone was counted a single time. The chain is built from TRBV6-5 and TRBJ2-5, with TRBD2 identical over 10 bases. The J segment lost 1 base and the V segment lost 2 bases, leaving 4 bases of the junction unmatched. The CDR3 extends over 16 amino acids. Germline CDR1 and CDR2: MNHEY and SVGAGI. The CDR3 DNA reads TGTGCCAGCAGTTACGACCAGCGGGGGGGCCAAGAGACCCAGTACTTC. Its protein is CASSYDQRGGQETQYF.

This clone occurred once. DNA for the CDR3: TGTGCCAGCAGTTTATCAAAGGGGGCGAGCAATCAGCCCCAGCATTTT. It is translated as CASSLSKGASNQPQHF. The chain has TRBV6-5 and TRBJ1-5; 7 bases align to TRBD1. J lost 1 base, V lost 4 bases, and 7 bases had no gene match. Germline V lookup: CDR1 MNHEY, CDR2 SVGAGI. CDR3 length equals 16 residues.

The gene calls are TRBV3-1 (or the pseudogene TRBV3-2) and TRBJ1-6, with D perhaps matching TRBD1 (5 bases). V dropped 6 bases and J dropped 9 bases, with 18 bases sitting between them. The germline gives CDR1 LGHDT, CDR2 YNNKEL (reference sequence). This CDR3 comprises 15 residues. The CDR3 DNA follows: TGTGCCAGCAGTCGCGGACCACTCGGGGGTTCACCCCTCCACTTT. It specifies CASSRGPLGGSPLHF.

The chain couples TRBV18 to TRBJ1-1; the match to TRBD1 covers 8 bases. CDR1 is KGHSH, CDR2 LQKENI, per germline. CDR3 length: 14 amino acids. V was pared by 5 bases and J by 0 bases, with 2 bases of the junction left unmatched. The CDR3 region has the DNA TGTGCCAGCTCATTGGGACAGGTGAACACTGAAGCTTTCTTT. Protein sequence: CASSLGQVNTEAFF.

The chain links TRBV6-5 to TRBJ1-5, with D maybe TRBD1 (5 bases). This CDR3 is 13 amino acids long. Germline assignment: CDR1 MNHEY and CDR2 SVGAGI. Trimming pared 6 bases from V and 6 bases from J, leaving 12 bases between. In nucleotides, the CDR3 is TGTGCCAGCAGAGACAGTTCAGGTCAGCCCCAGCATTTT. Its translation is CASRDSSGQPQHF.

V and J are TRBV5-1 and TRBJ2-1, with 10 bases aligning to TRBD2. V was clipped by 3 bases and J by 8 bases; unmatched bases: 17. The CDR3 covers 18 residues. Germline lookup yields CDR1 SGHRS and CDR2 YFSETQ. The CDR3 DNA reads TGCGCCAGCAGCTCCCTCCGGGGAGCGGGGGGGCTAGAGGATGAGCAGTTCTTC. Its translation is CASSSLRGAGGLEDEQFF.

This clone was found once. The chain links TRBV20-1 to TRBJ2-1; possibly TRBD2 for D (6 bases). The CDR3 covers 11 residues. Germline loops: CDR1 DFQATT, CDR2 SNEGSKA (reference sequence). The V and J ends lost 7 bases and 12 bases respectively, with 16 bases between them. DNA of the CDR3: TGCAGTGTTCGAACGGTGGGGGGGCAGTTCTTC. Amino acids: CSVRTVGGQFF.

This sequence joins TRBV7-8 and TRBJ2-7, with 9 bases that match TRBD1. The germline V gene has CDR1 SGHVS and CDR2 FQNEAQ. With 6 bases clipped from V and 1 base from J, the junction kept 13 bases outside the gene matches. The CDR3 covers 17 residues. The CDR3 spells CASSYSAAGTGSYEQYV. The CDR3 region has the DNA TGTGCCAGCAGTTATAGCGCTGCAGGGACAGGGTCCTACGAGCAGTACGTC.

J is TRBJ1-1 and V is TRBV7-8; TRBD1 agrees at 7 bases. CDR3 length: 12 residues. After removal of 7 bases from V and 9 bases from J, the junction contained 8 bases not matched to a gene. CDR1 and CDR2 (germline): SGHVS, FQNEAQ. The CDR3 reads CASTREGAQAFF. CDR3 nucleotide sequence: TGTGCCAGCACCCGCGAGGGGGCGCAAGCTTTCTTT.

The DNA of the CDR3 is TGTGCCGGGAAGAAGGACAGCGATTCATCACCCCTCCACTTT. Amino acid sequence: CAGKKDSDSSPLHF. The rearrangement uses TRBV6-5 and TRBJ1-6; possible D gene TRBD1, 6 bases. V lost 11 bases and J 10 bases, leaving 21 bases between the germline ends. Germline CDR1 and CDR2: MNHEY and SVGAGI. This CDR3 spans 14 amino acids.

This clone has just one count. V gene TRBV7-2 combines with J gene TRBJ1-2; 9 nucleotides agree with TRBD1. CDR1 SGHTA and CDR2 FQGNSA come from the germline V gene. The CDR3 is 15 amino acids. Trimming cost V 6 bases and J 6 bases; bases outside gene matches: 11. The CDR3 is CASSRRDRVGNGYTF. The CDR3 nucleotides are TGTGCCAGCAGTCGCCGGGACAGGGTAGGAAATGGCTACACCTTC. The variable domain in full, with the rest retrieved from reference TRBV7-2 and TRBJ1-2, is GAGVSQSPSNKVTEKGKDVELRCDPISGHTALYWYRQSLGQGLEFLIYFQGNSAPDKSGLPSDRFSAERTGGSVSTLTIQRTQQEDSAVYLCASSRRDRVGNGYTFGSGTRLTVV.

The genes are TRBV10-3 and TRBJ1-5; D is unresolved. CDR1 ENHRY and CDR2 SYGVKD come from the germline V gene. This CDR3 contains 14 residues. The germline V and J ends were trimmed by 2 bases and 4 bases, with 9 bases remaining between them. The CDR3, as DNA: TGTGCCATCAGTGAGCCCGGAGTGAATCAGCCCCAGCATTTT. Translating gives CAISEPGVNQPQHF.

A few counts support this clone. The chain uses TRBV5-1 and TRBJ1-1; 8 bases are a match to TRBD1. Germline V CDR1 and CDR2: SGHRS, YFSETQ. The CDR3 has 18 residues. V was pared by 0 bases and J by 1 base, with 11 bases of the junction left unmatched. As DNA, the CDR3 is TGCGCCAGCAGCTTGGAGGCCAGGGGGCGCAAGGGGAACACTGAAGCTTTCTTT. Encoded protein: CASSLEARGRKGNTEAFF.

V is TRBV3-1 (or the pseudogene TRBV3-2) and J is TRBJ2-5; D possibly corresponds to TRBD2 (7 bases). The germline gives CDR1 LGHDT, CDR2 YNNKEL (reference sequence). V lost 4 bases and J 5 bases, leaving 23 bases between the germline ends. CDR3 length equals 17 residues. CDR3 nucleotides: TGTGCCAGCAGCCCCGGTCCGGGGAGGGGGGGCAGTGAGACCCAGTACTTC. The encoded protein is CASSPGPGRGGSETQYF.